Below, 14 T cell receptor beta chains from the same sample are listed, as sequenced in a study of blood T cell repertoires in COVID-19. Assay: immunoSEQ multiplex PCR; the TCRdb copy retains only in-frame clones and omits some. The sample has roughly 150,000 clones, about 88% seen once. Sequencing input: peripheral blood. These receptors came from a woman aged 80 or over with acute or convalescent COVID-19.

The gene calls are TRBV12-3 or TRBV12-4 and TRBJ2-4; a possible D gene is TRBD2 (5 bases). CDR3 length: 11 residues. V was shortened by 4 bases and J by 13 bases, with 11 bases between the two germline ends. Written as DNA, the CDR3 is TGTGCCAGCAGTTATCGGGGATCACAGTACTTC. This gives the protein CASSYRGSQYF.

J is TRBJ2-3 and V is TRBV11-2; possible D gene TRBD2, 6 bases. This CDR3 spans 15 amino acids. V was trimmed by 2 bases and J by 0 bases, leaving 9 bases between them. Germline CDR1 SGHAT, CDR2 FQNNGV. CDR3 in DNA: TGTGCCAGCAGCTTACACGGGACTAGCACAGATACGCAGTATTTT. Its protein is CASSLHGTSTDTQYF.

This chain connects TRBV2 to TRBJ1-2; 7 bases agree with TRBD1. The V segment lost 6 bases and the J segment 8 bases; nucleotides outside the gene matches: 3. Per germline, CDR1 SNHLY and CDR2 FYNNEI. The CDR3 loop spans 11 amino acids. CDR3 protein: CASSDRVGYTF. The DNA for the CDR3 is TGTGCCAGCAGCGACAGGGTCGGCTACACCTTC. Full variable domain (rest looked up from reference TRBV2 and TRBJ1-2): EPEVTQTPSHQVTQMGQEVILRCVPISNHLYFYWYRQILGQKVEFLVSFYNNEISEKSEIFDDQFSVERPDGSNFTLKIRSTKLEDSAMYFCASSDRVGYTFGSGTRLTVV.

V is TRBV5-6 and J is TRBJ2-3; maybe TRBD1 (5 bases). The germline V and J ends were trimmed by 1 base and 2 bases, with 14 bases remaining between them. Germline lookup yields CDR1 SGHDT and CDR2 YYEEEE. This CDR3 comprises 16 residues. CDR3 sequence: CASSLWWAGNTDTQYF. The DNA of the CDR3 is TGTGCCAGCAGCTTGTGGTGGGCAGGGAACACAGATACGCAGTATTTT.

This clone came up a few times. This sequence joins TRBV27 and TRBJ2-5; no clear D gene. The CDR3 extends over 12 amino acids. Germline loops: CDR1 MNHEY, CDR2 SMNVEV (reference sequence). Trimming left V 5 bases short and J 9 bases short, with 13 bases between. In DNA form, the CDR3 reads TGTGCCAGCAGTATAAATAAGAGTCCCCAGTACTTC. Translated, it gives CASSINKSPQYF.

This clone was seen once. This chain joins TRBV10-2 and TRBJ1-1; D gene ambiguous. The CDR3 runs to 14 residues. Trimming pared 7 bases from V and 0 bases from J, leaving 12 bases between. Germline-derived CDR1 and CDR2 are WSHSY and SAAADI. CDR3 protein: CASTAPTLNTEAFF. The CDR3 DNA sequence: TGCGCCAGCACCGCACCCACTTTGAACACTGAAGCTTTCTTT.

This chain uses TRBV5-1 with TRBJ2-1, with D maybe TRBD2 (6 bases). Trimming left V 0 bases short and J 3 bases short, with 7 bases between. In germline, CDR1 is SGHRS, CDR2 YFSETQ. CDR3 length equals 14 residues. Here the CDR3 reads CASSLGDFYNEQFF. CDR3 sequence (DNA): TGCGCCAGCAGCTTGGGGGACTTCTACAATGAGCAGTTCTTC.

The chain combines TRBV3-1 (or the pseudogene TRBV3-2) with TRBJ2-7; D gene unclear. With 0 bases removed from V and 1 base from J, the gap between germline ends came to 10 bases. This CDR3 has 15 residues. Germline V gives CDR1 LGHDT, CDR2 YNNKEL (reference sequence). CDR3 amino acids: CASSQDLRLSYEQYF. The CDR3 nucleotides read TGTGCCAGCAGCCAAGATCTGAGACTTTCCTACGAGCAGTACTTC.

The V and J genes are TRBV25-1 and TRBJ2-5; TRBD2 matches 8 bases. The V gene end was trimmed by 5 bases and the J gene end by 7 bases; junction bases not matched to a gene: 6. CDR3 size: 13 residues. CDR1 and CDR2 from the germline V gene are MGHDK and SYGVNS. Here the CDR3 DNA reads TGTGCCAGCAGTAGCGGGAGCCTAGGGACCCAGTACTTC. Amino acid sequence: CASSSGSLGTQYF.

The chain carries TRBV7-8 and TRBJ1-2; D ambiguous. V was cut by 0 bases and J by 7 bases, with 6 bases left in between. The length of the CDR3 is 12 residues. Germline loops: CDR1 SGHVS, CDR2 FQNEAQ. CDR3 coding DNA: TGTGCCAGCAGCTTAGCGTTCGGTGGCTACACCTTC. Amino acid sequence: CASSLAFGGYTF.

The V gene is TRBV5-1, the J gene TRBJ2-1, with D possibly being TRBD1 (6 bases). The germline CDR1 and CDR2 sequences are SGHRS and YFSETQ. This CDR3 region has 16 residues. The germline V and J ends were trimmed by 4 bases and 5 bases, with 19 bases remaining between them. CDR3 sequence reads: CASSAATGLTNNEQFF. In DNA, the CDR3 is TGCGCCAGCAGCGCGGCGACAGGACTCACCAACAATGAGCAGTTCTTC.

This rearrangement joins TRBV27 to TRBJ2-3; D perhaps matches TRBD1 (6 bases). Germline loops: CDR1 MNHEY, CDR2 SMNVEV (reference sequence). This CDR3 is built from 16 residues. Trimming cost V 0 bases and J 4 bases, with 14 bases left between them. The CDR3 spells CASSLSGARPSDTQYF. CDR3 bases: TGTGCCAGCAGTTTATCGGGGGCGCGCCCCTCAGATACGCAGTATTTT.

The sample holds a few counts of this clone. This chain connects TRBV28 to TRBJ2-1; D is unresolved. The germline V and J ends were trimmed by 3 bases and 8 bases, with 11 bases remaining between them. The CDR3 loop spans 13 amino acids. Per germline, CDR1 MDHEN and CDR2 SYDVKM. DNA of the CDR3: TGTGCCAGCAGTTTTGAGGTTCTCGATGAGCAGTTCTTC. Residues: CASSFEVLDEQFF.

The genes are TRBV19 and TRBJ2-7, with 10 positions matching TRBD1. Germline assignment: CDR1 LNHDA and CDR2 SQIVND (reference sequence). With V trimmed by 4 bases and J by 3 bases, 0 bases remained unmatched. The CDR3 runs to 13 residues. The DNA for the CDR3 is TGTGCCAGTAGTAGGACAGGGGGCTACGAGCAGTACTTC. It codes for CASSRTGGYEQYF.